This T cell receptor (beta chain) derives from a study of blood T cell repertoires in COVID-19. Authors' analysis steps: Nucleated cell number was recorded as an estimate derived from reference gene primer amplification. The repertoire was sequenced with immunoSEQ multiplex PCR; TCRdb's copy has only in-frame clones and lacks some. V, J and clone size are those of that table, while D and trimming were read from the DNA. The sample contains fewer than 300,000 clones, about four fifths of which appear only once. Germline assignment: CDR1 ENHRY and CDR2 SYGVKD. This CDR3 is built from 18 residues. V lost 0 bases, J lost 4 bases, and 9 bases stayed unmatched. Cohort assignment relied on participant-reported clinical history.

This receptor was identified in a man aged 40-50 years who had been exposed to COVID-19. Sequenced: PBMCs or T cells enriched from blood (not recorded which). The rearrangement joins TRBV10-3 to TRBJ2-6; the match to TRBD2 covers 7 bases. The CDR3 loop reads CAISESNKAGAGANVLTF. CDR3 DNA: TGTGCCATCAGTGAGTCGAACAAGGCGGGAGCGGGGGCCAACGTCCTGACTTTC.